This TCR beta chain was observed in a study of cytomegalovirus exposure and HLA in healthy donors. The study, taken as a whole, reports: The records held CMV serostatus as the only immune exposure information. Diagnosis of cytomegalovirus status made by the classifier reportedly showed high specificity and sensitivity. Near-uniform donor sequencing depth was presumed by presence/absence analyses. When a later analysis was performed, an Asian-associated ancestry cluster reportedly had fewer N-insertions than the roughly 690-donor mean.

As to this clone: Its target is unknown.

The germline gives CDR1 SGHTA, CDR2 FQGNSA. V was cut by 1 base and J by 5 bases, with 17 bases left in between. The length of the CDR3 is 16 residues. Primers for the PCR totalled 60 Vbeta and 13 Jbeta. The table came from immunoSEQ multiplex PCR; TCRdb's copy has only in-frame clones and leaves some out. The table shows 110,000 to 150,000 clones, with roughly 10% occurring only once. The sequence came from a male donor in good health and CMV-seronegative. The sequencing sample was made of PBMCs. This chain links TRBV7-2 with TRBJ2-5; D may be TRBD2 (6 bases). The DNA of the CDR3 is TGTGCCAGCAGCTTAGTACGAATGGCGGGGAGTGAGACCCAGTACTTC. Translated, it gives CASSLVRMAGSETQYF.